A selection of T cell receptor beta chains follows, all from one sample in a study of tumor-infiltrating lymphocytes in localized non-small cell lung cancer. TCRdb keeps only in-frame clones here, not all; method: immunoSEQ multiplex PCR. The sample yields approximately 17,000 clones, about 65% seen once. The sample comprised lung tumor tissue. Receptors originate from a human donor with non-small cell lung cancer. Both conserved end residues are trimmed from each CDR3. The order of the fields is V gene, J gene, CDR3 protein.

V gene: TRBV9
J gene: TRBJ2-2
CDR3 protein: ASSFTWDRALNTGELF

V gene: TRBV25-1
J gene: TRBJ1-5
CDR3 protein: ASSSGRQPQH

V gene: TRBV5-1
J gene: TRBJ1-4
CDR3 protein: ASRRTDLNEKLF

V gene: TRBV18
J gene: TRBJ1-2
CDR3 protein: ASSQLAETYGYT

V gene: TRBV19
J gene: TRBJ2-7
CDR3 protein: ASSIGSGGYDEQY

V gene: TRBV10-2
J gene: TRBJ2-3
CDR3 protein: ASRFGGAEDTQY

V gene: TRBV5-6
J gene: TRBJ2-5
CDR3 protein: ASSLPGQLQETQY

V gene: TRBV4-2
J gene: TRBJ2-5
CDR3 protein: ASSLSGGAGAYQETQY

V gene: TRBV29-1
J gene: TRBJ2-5
CDR3 protein: SVGELAGATQY

V gene: TRBV7-3
J gene: TRBJ1-2
CDR3 protein: ASSFIKQGHGYT

V gene: TRBV5-6
J gene: TRBJ2-2
CDR3 protein: ASSLALRDANTGELF

V gene: TRBV6-1
J gene: TRBJ2-7
CDR3 protein: ASSEMAPRTRIYEQY

V gene: TRBV7-9
J gene: TRBJ1-1
CDR3 protein: ASSSGQGAREVTEAF

V gene: TRBV6-5
J gene: TRBJ2-7
CDR3 protein: ASSPPQDRGYEQY

V gene: TRBV30
J gene: TRBJ1-2
CDR3 protein: AWSEGGRYGYT

V gene: TRBV7-2
J gene: TRBJ2-5
CDR3 protein: ASSPQTSGRFIETQY

V gene: TRBV19
J gene: TRBJ1-1
CDR3 protein: ASSNAGGTEAF

V gene: TRBV4-1
J gene: TRBJ1-1
CDR3 protein: ASSQGDWNTEAF

V gene: TRBV9
J gene: TRBJ2-7
CDR3 protein: ARSPPPTEQY

V gene: TRBV28
J gene: TRBJ2-6
CDR3 protein: ASRVQGPGANVLT

V gene: TRBV28
J gene: TRBJ2-1
CDR3 protein: ASSSTTNEQF

V gene: TRBV7-6
J gene: TRBJ1-1
CDR3 protein: ASSLGQGALAEAF

V gene: TRBV7-2
J gene: TRBJ1-5
CDR3 protein: ASSSRQGRGNQPQH

V gene: TRBV28
J gene: TRBJ1-4
CDR3 protein: ASSSHPGGHEKLF

V gene: TRBV7-9
J gene: TRBJ1-4
CDR3 protein: ASIGITNEKLF

V gene: TRBV7-2
J gene: TRBJ1-3
CDR3 protein: ASSLAGASGNTIY

V gene: TRBV7-2
J gene: TRBJ2-7
CDR3 protein: ASSLAGTGRSYEQY

V gene: TRBV28
J gene: TRBJ2-1
CDR3 protein: ASSVLAGGHDEQF

V gene: TRBV10-2
J gene: TRBJ2-1
CDR3 protein: ASSESGEDEQF

V gene: TRBV6-1
J gene: TRBJ1-2
CDR3 protein: ASRGTGRHGYT

V gene: TRBV5-4
J gene: TRBJ1-2
CDR3 protein: ASSSDRAYGYT

V gene: TRBV6-5
J gene: TRBJ2-7
CDR3 protein: ASSYSRGWEQY

V gene: TRBV5-4
J gene: TRBJ1-5
CDR3 protein: ASATGLNQPQH

V gene: TRBV4-3
J gene: TRBJ1-4
CDR3 protein: ASSQNVRGATNEKLF

V gene: TRBV9
J gene: TRBJ2-2
CDR3 protein: ASSGRLAGGDTGELF

V gene: TRBV13
J gene: TRBJ2-7
CDR3 protein: ASSFGSGGYEQY

V gene: TRBV6-1
J gene: TRBJ1-1
CDR3 protein: ASSERSEAF

V gene: TRBV7-6
J gene: TRBJ1-1
CDR3 protein: ASSSQGNTEAF

V gene: TRBV11-3
J gene: TRBJ2-1
CDR3 protein: ASSPPGASYNEQF

V gene: TRBV2
J gene: TRBJ1-5
CDR3 protein: ASSTDGAQGQPQH

V gene: TRBV11-2
J gene: TRBJ2-5
CDR3 protein: ASGLSQMYQETQY

V gene: TRBV5-5
J gene: TRBJ2-7
CDR3 protein: ASSRGGEGYEQY

V gene: TRBV5-1
J gene: TRBJ2-7
CDR3 protein: ASSLDRGPLYEQY

V gene: TRBV9
J gene: TRBJ2-7
CDR3 protein: ASNRGEGEQY

V gene: TRBV6-1
J gene: TRBJ1-4
CDR3 protein: ASSESPVGGLSEKLF

V gene: TRBV28
J gene: TRBJ2-5
CDR3 protein: ASSASGLAGEETQY

V gene: TRBV5-1
J gene: TRBJ2-1
CDR3 protein: ASSLAGAGGRRNEQF

V gene: TRBV7-2
J gene: TRBJ1-2
CDR3 protein: ASSSFGRFNYGYT

V gene: TRBV6-1
J gene: TRBJ1-1
CDR3 protein: ASPGTGRHTEAF

V gene: TRBV9
J gene: TRBJ2-3
CDR3 protein: ASSSREGRSDTQY

V gene: TRBV12-5
J gene: TRBJ1-2
CDR3 protein: ASGYDTDYGYT

V gene: TRBV27
J gene: TRBJ2-7
CDR3 protein: ASSKGPTGREQY

V gene: TRBV29-1
J gene: TRBJ2-1
CDR3 protein: SVDGYNEQF

V gene: TRBV18
J gene: TRBJ2-7
CDR3 protein: ASSRGLAGSYEQY

V gene: TRBV19
J gene: TRBJ2-1
CDR3 protein: ASSMYPGGQF

V gene: TRBV4-3
J gene: TRBJ2-4
CDR3 protein: ASSQDITGPNIQY

V gene: TRBV12-5
J gene: TRBJ1-2
CDR3 protein: ASGFEGTDSSYGYT

V gene: TRBV5-1
J gene: TRBJ2-5
CDR3 protein: ASSAHGLAGDGETQY

V gene: TRBV5-5
J gene: TRBJ2-5
CDR3 protein: ASSLTTGPQETQY